These T cell receptor beta chains were read from a single sample in a study of T cell responses to AZD1222 COVID-19 vaccine. TCRdb keeps only in-frame clones here, not all; method: immunoSEQ multiplex PCR. This sample has about 180,000 clones; approximately 90% occur once, and the top ten carry around 6.9%. The material was peripheral blood, obtained on day 0 of AZD1222 vaccination. The origin of the receptors is an adult in good health. Each CDR3 is given with its conserved first and last residue. A D gene is named only where the DNA matches it firmly. Not every row has a clone size; where given, it reads once, few, many or a size class.

J,D,size,V,DNA,CDR3
TRBJ1-5,-,-,TRBV27,TGTGCCAGCAGTGGGGGGACGGAATCTAATCAGCCCCAGCATTTT,CASSGGTESNQPQHF
TRBJ2-2,-,once,TRBV6-2/TRBV6-3,TGTGCCAGCAGTCTGGGGGTCGCCGGGGAGCTGTTTTTT,CASSLGVAGELFF
TRBJ2-2,TRBD1,-,TRBV5-1,TGCGCCAGCAGTTTTGACAGGGGCTCGAACACCGGGGAGCTGTTTTTT,CASSFDRGSNTGELFF
TRBJ2-5,-,-,TRBV9,TGTGCCAGCAGCTCAGAATCTGAGACCCAGTACTTC,CASSSESETQYF
TRBJ1-5,-,-,TRBV3-1/TRBV3-2,TGTGCCAGCAGCCAACAGGGTAGCAATCAGCCCCAGCATTTT,CASSQQGSNQPQHF
TRBJ2-1,TRBD2,-,TRBV5-4,TGTGCCAGCAGCTTGGCGTCGGGGGGCTCCTACAATGAGCAGTTCTTC,CASSLASGGSYNEQFF
TRBJ1-6,-,once,TRBV12-3/TRBV12-4,TGTGCCAGCACCTGGACCCCCGTTGTCCACTTT,CASTWTPVVHF
TRBJ2-1,-,-,TRBV3-1/TRBV3-2,TGTGCCAGCAGCCAACAGGTCGCCTCCTACAATGAGCAGTTCTTC,CASSQQVASYNEQFF
TRBJ2-5,TRBD2,-,TRBV11-2,TGTGCCAGCAGCTTAGACGTGGGGGGGACTCTAACACTCTACTTC,CASSLDVGGTLTLYF
TRBJ2-3,TRBD1,-,TRBV19,TGTGCCAGTACCGGCCCCCACAACCAGGGTGACAGGGCCCCGTCATGGGGTACGCAGTATTTT,CASTGPHNQGDRAPSWGTQYF
TRBJ1-6,-,-,TRBV5-6,TGTGCCAGCAGCTTGGAGGGGGATCGGGCGAATTCACCCCTCCACTTT,CASSLEGDRANSPLHF
TRBJ2-5,-,-,TRBV12-3/TRBV12-4,TGTGCCAGCAGTAGAGGAGCGTGGGAGACCCAGTACTTC,CASSRGAWETQYF
TRBJ1-4,-,-,TRBV3-1/TRBV3-2,TGTGCCAGCAGCCAAGGGGGGACTAATGAAAAACTGTTTTTT,CASSQGGTNEKLFF
TRBJ2-3,-,-,TRBV2,TGTGCCAGCAGGGCTACCGGGACGCTCGTGTATTTT,CASRATGTLVYF
TRBJ1-5,-,-,TRBV6-5,TGTGCCAGCAGTAACCTCAATCAGCCCCAGCATTTT,CASSNLNQPQHF
TRBJ1-5,TRBD1,-,TRBV4-1,TGCGCCAGCAGCGCCCCGGGACAGGGGTTTCAGCCCCAGCATTTT,CASSAPGQGFQPQHF
TRBJ2-5,-,-,TRBV7-3,TGTGCCAGCGCCCTCGGGGGAACCAGGGAGACCCAGTACTTC,CASALGGTRETQYF
TRBJ1-3,-,few,TRBV6-5,TGTGCCATACAGGAGAGTATTGGAAACACCATATATTTT,CAIQESIGNTIYF
TRBJ2-5,-,-,TRBV20-1,TGCAGTGCTAGACTTTTGGAGACCCAGTACTTC,CSARLLETQYF
TRBJ2-3,TRBD2,-,TRBV18,TGTGCCAGCTCACCGGGAATAGCGGGGGTCACAGATACGCAGTATTTT,CASSPGIAGVTDTQYF
TRBJ1-6,TRBD1,-,TRBV3-1/TRBV3-2,TGTGCCAGCAGCCAAGAGGAGGGGACAGGGAGGTATAATTCACCCCTCCACTTT,CASSQEEGTGRYNSPLHF
TRBJ1-1,-,-,TRBV6-5,TGTGCCAGCAATCCCCGCGGCACCTTGAACACTGAAGCTTTCTTT,CASNPRGTLNTEAFF
TRBJ1-2,-,-,TRBV24-1,TGTGCCACCAGTGATTTCTATGGCTACACCTTC,CATSDFYGYTF
TRBJ2-3,-,-,TRBV5-1,TGCGCCAGCAGCCGTCAGGGAGTCCCAGATACGCAGTATTTT,CASSRQGVPDTQYF
TRBJ1-4,-,-,TRBV6-2/TRBV6-3,TGTGCCAGCAGTTATTGGGAAAAACTGTTTTTT,CASSYWEKLFF
TRBJ2-2,-,-,TRBV4-1,TGCGCCAGCAGCCAAGAGAGGAGTAGTCAGGCCGGGGAGCTGTTTTTT,CASSQERSSQAGELFF
TRBJ1-6,-,few,TRBV7-2,TGTGCCAGCAGCTTAGGCTTTACGAGCTCCTATAATTCACCCCTCCACTTT,CASSLGFTSSYNSPLHF
TRBJ2-3,-,-,TRBV13,TGTGCCAGCAGCTTAGATACCGCCGCACAGGGAGATACGCAGTATTTT,CASSLDTAAQGDTQYF
TRBJ1-2,TRBD1,-,TRBV19,TGTGCCAGTAGTATTCCCTACCTGACAGGGAAGGACTATGGCTACACCTTC,CASSIPYLTGKDYGYTF
TRBJ1-1,TRBD1,few,TRBV7-8,TGTGCCAGCAGCACCCGAGGATACAGGGGGGACACTGAAGCTTTCTTT,CASSTRGYRGDTEAFF
TRBJ2-3,-,once,TRBV5-1,TGCGCCAGCAGCTTGGAGGGGGGATCCCCAGATACGCAGTATTTT,CASSLEGGSPDTQYF
TRBJ2-1,-,few,TRBV4-1,TGCGCCAGCAGCCAAGATTGGCCCAATGAGCAGTTCTTC,CASSQDWPNEQFF
TRBJ1-3,-,-,TRBV3-1/TRBV3-2,TGTGCCAGCAGCGGGGGACTGGACAGCTCTGGAAACACCATATATTTT,CASSGGLDSSGNTIYF